This T cell receptor beta chain was sequenced for a study of early T cells in non-severe SARS-CoV-2 infection. The sample holds many counts of this clonotype. MiXCR, applied by TCRdb to the 5' RACE reads, yields one record per CDR3 protein. The sample carries some 77,000 distinct CDR3 sequences, around a tenth recorded once. This TCR was recovered from an adult who was a healthcare worker with PCR-confirmed SARS-CoV-2 infection or an uninfected control (not recorded which). Sequencing input: whole blood.

The CDR3, as DNA: TGTGCCAGCAGTGAACAGGGGGGAAAGGTCAGTGAGCAGTTCTTC. It is translated as CASSEQGGKVSEQFF. The genes are TRBV2 and TRBJ2-1, with D possibly matching TRBD1 (7 bases). Per germline, CDR1 SNHLY and CDR2 FYNNEI. Trimming pared 2 bases from V and 9 bases from J, leaving 17 bases between. The CDR3 has 15 residues.